The clone carrying this TCR beta chain was detected only once. Its specificity is unknown. In the PCR, 60 Vbeta and 13 Jbeta primers were used. Authors' processing steps: Unique TCR beta chains totaled some 80 million in a later count, with 8.5 million to 12 million of them shared. Sequencing was performed with immunoSEQ multiplex PCR; in TCRdb, only in-frame clones are kept and a portion is missing. The V and J calls and clone size come from that table; D and trimming were worked out from the DNA. The table has about 180,000 clones, just under 85% seen once. The record originates from a study of cytomegalovirus exposure and HLA in healthy donors. Looking at the study overall: An earlier analysis found around 120 million unique TCR beta sequences from 150 million to 200 million T cells.

Study-level findings and limits: Further analysis, carried out later, found HLA-associated TCR beta chains more clonally expanded than equally common other chains.

The CDR3 totals 16 residues. Germline values: CDR1 SGHRS, CDR2 YFSETQ. Trimming removed 5 bases from V and 2 bases from J; junction bases left unmatched: 9. Sequenced input: PBMCs. This sequence originates from a girl under 18 in good health and CMV-seropositive. The V and J genes are TRBV5-1 and TRBJ2-1; 8 positions match TRBD2. CDR3 sequence (DNA): TGCGCCAGCAGGCCCCGGGGGGGAAATGCCTACAATGAGCAGTTCTTC. Encoded protein: CASRPRGGNAYNEQFF.